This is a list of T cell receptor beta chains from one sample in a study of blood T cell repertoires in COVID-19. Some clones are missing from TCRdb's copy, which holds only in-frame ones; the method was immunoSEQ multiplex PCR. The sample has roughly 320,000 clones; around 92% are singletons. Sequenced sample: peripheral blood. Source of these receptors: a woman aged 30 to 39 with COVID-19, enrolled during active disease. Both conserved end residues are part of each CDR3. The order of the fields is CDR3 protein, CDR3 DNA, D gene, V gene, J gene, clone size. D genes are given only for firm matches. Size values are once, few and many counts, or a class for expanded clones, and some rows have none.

cdr3_aa: CASSRPTLAGGHTGELFF
cdr3_nt: TGTGCCAGCAGCCGACCTACTCTAGCGGGGGGTCACACCGGGGAGCTGTTTTTT
d_call: TRBD2
v_call: TRBV6-2/TRBV6-3
j_call: TRBJ2-2
clone_size: few

cdr3_aa: CASSEIGTGNEKLFF
cdr3_nt: TGTGCCAGCAGTGAGATCGGGACAGGGAATGAAAAACTGTTTTTT
d_call: TRBD1
v_call: TRBV25-1
j_call: TRBJ1-4
clone_size: .

cdr3_aa: CASRGGGNEQFF
cdr3_nt: TGTGCCAGCAGGGGGGGAGGGAATGAGCAGTTCTTC
d_call: TRBD2
v_call: TRBV2
j_call: TRBJ2-1
clone_size: .

cdr3_aa: CATSRGVQGHPYNEQFF
cdr3_nt: TGTGCCACCAGTCGCGGTGTACAAGGACACCCTTACAATGAGCAGTTCTTC
d_call: .
v_call: TRBV24-1
j_call: TRBJ2-1
clone_size: .

cdr3_aa: CASSQPVRTDTQYF
cdr3_nt: TGCGCCAGCAGCCAACCGGTCCGCACAGATACGCAGTATTTT
d_call: .
v_call: TRBV4-1
j_call: TRBJ2-3
clone_size: .

cdr3_aa: CASSSGYNQPQHF
cdr3_nt: TGTGCCAGCAGTTCGGGATACAATCAGCCCCAGCATTTT
d_call: .
v_call: TRBV12-3/TRBV12-4
j_call: TRBJ1-5
clone_size: .

cdr3_aa: CASAMRGDLGDTQYF
cdr3_nt: TGTGCCAGCGCTATGCGGGGGGACCTTGGAGATACGCAGTATTTT
d_call: TRBD2
v_call: TRBV6-5
j_call: TRBJ2-3
clone_size: .

cdr3_aa: CASSQERGGVETQYF
cdr3_nt: TGCGCCAGCAGCCAAGAGCGGGGGGGGGTCGAGACCCAGTACTTC
d_call: TRBD2
v_call: TRBV4-3
j_call: TRBJ2-5
clone_size: .

cdr3_aa: CASSSVEGVNTEAFF
cdr3_nt: TGCGCCAGCAGCTCGGTAGAGGGGGTGAACACTGAAGCTTTCTTT
d_call: .
v_call: TRBV5-1
j_call: TRBJ1-1
clone_size: few

cdr3_aa: CASGMGGNYEQYF
cdr3_nt: TGTGCCAGTGGGATGGGGGGTAACTACGAGCAGTACTTC
d_call: .
v_call: TRBV19
j_call: TRBJ2-7
clone_size: .

cdr3_aa: CASSYGTGRANSPLHF
cdr3_nt: TGTGCCAGCAGTTACGGCACCGGGAGGGCAAATTCACCCCTCCACTTT
d_call: .
v_call: TRBV6-5
j_call: TRBJ1-6
clone_size: .

cdr3_aa: CASSLTGGGNTIYF
cdr3_nt: TGTGCCAGCAGTCTCACAGGGGGTGGAAACACCATATATTTT
d_call: TRBD1
v_call: TRBV28
j_call: TRBJ1-3
clone_size: .

cdr3_aa: CASSHPPPRQNTEAFF
cdr3_nt: TGTGCCAGCAGCCACCCCCCGCCCAGACAGAACACTGAAGCTTTCTTT
d_call: .
v_call: TRBV3-1/TRBV3-2
j_call: TRBJ1-1
clone_size: .

cdr3_aa: CASSATTGRLGGYTF
cdr3_nt: TGCGCCAGCAGCGCCACGACAGGGCGCCTTGGTGGCTACACCTTC
d_call: TRBD1
v_call: TRBV4-1
j_call: TRBJ1-2
clone_size: .

cdr3_aa: CASRQTSGGLADTQYF
cdr3_nt: TGTGCCAGTAGGCAGACTAGCGGGGGGCTGGCAGATACGCAGTATTTT
d_call: TRBD2
v_call: TRBV19
j_call: TRBJ2-3
clone_size: once

cdr3_aa: CASSYSTGPARGYTF
cdr3_nt: TGTGCCAGCAGCTATAGCACAGGGCCCGCCCGTGGCTACACCTTC
d_call: .
v_call: TRBV7-9
j_call: TRBJ1-2
clone_size: .

cdr3_aa: CASSLNRAEAFF
cdr3_nt: TGTGCCAGCAGCCTAAACAGGGCTGAAGCTTTCTTT
d_call: .
v_call: TRBV7-9
j_call: TRBJ1-1
clone_size: .

cdr3_aa: CAWSVHVSYGYTF
cdr3_nt: TGTGCCTGGAGTGTACATGTGTCTTATGGCTACACCTTC
d_call: .
v_call: TRBV30
j_call: TRBJ1-2
clone_size: .

cdr3_aa: CASSQGTEAFF
cdr3_nt: TGTGCCAGCAGTCAGGGTACTGAAGCTTTCTTT
d_call: .
v_call: TRBV6-2/TRBV6-3
j_call: TRBJ1-1
clone_size: once

cdr3_aa: CASSQEYLLGEAFF
cdr3_nt: TGTGCCAGCAGCCAAGAGTATCTCCTGGGCGAGGCTTTCTTT
d_call: .
v_call: TRBV4-2
j_call: TRBJ1-1
clone_size: .

cdr3_aa: CASEQGPNSPLHF
cdr3_nt: TGTGCCAGTGAACAGGGGCCAAATTCACCCCTCCACTTT
d_call: TRBD1
v_call: TRBV2
j_call: TRBJ1-6
clone_size: .

cdr3_aa: CAISSGLALNGELFF
cdr3_nt: TGTGCCATCAGTAGCGGCTTAGCCCTCAACGGGGAGCTGTTTTTT
d_call: .
v_call: TRBV10-3
j_call: TRBJ2-2
clone_size: .

cdr3_aa: CASSLVLGTDNEKLFF
cdr3_nt: TGTGCCAGCAGCTTAGTCCTCGGGACAGATAACGAAAAACTGTTTTTT
d_call: TRBD1
v_call: TRBV7-9
j_call: TRBJ1-4
clone_size: .

cdr3_aa: CASSPRGQLNTEAFF
cdr3_nt: TGTGCCAGCAGCCCCAGGGGACAGTTGAACACTGAAGCTTTCTTT
d_call: TRBD1
v_call: TRBV9
j_call: TRBJ1-1
clone_size: .

cdr3_aa: CASSYGTGVYYEQFF
cdr3_nt: TGTGCCAGCAGTTACGGGACAGGGGTATACTATGAGCAGTTCTTC
d_call: TRBD1
v_call: TRBV6-5
j_call: TRBJ2-1
clone_size: .

cdr3_aa: CASRTWIWGRRNTEAFF
cdr3_nt: TGTGCCAGCCGTACTTGGATTTGGGGGCGCAGGAACACTGAAGCTTTCTTT
d_call: .
v_call: TRBV11-2
j_call: TRBJ1-1
clone_size: once

cdr3_aa: CASSLAVDKGTEAFF
cdr3_nt: TGCGCCAGCAGCTTGGCCGTGGACAAAGGGACTGAAGCTTTCTTT
d_call: .
v_call: TRBV5-1
j_call: TRBJ1-1
clone_size: once

cdr3_aa: CASSERGQEYNQPQHF
cdr3_nt: TGTGCCAGCAGTGAAAGAGGACAGGAGTACAATCAGCCCCAGCATTTT
d_call: TRBD1
v_call: TRBV2
j_call: TRBJ1-5
clone_size: .

cdr3_aa: CASSIWQGAGRGNQPQHF
cdr3_nt: TGTGCCAGTAGTATCTGGCAGGGGGCCGGTCGGGGCAATCAGCCCCAGCATTTT
d_call: TRBD1
v_call: TRBV19
j_call: TRBJ1-5
clone_size: few

cdr3_aa: CASSLLSSGGQSTDTQYF
cdr3_nt: TGTGCCAGCAGCTTACTTTCTAGCGGGGGGCAAAGCACAGATACGCAGTATTTT
d_call: TRBD2
v_call: TRBV11-2
j_call: TRBJ2-3
clone_size: .

cdr3_aa: CASSLRGRVPDSGNTIYF
cdr3_nt: TGTGCCAGCAGCTTACGGGGTAGGGTCCCGGACTCTGGAAACACCATATATTTT
d_call: .
v_call: TRBV7-7
j_call: TRBJ1-3
clone_size: .

cdr3_aa: CASSLTRGLASGELFF
cdr3_nt: TGTGCCAGCAGCTTAACGCGAGGACTAGCGTCCGGGGAGCTGTTTTTT
d_call: TRBD2
v_call: TRBV7-3
j_call: TRBJ2-2
clone_size: .

cdr3_aa: CATSDSRGTEAFF
cdr3_nt: TGTGCCACCAGTGATTCTCGAGGGACTGAAGCTTTCTTT
d_call: .
v_call: TRBV24-1
j_call: TRBJ1-1
clone_size: .

cdr3_aa: CASSPRLAGITGTQYF
cdr3_nt: TGTGCCAGCAGTCCCCGACTAGCGGGGATCACAGGGACCCAGTACTTC
d_call: TRBD2
v_call: TRBV28
j_call: TRBJ2-5
clone_size: .

cdr3_aa: CATKGGHEQFF
cdr3_nt: TGCGCCACCAAGGGAGGGCATGAGCAGTTCTTC
d_call: TRBD2
v_call: TRBV10-1
j_call: TRBJ2-1
clone_size: .

cdr3_aa: CASSFAPLLSPLHF
cdr3_nt: TGTGCCAGCAGCTTCGCCCCGTTACTTTCACCCCTCCACTTT
d_call: .
v_call: TRBV5-5
j_call: TRBJ1-6
clone_size: once

cdr3_aa: CASTRRGGRAPYGYTF
cdr3_nt: TGTGCCAGCACCCGGAGAGGGGGCCGGGCCCCCTATGGCTACACCTTC
d_call: TRBD1
v_call: TRBV5-6
j_call: TRBJ1-2
clone_size: once

cdr3_aa: CSASAPLSETQYF
cdr3_nt: TGCAGTGCTAGTGCTCCCCTGTCGGAGACCCAGTACTTC
d_call: .
v_call: TRBV20-1
j_call: TRBJ2-5
clone_size: .

cdr3_aa: CATGTEYGYTF
cdr3_nt: TGTGCCACCGGCACAGAGTATGGCTACACCTTC
d_call: .
v_call: TRBV24-1
j_call: TRBJ1-2
clone_size: few

cdr3_aa: CASRGAGGPHEQYF
cdr3_nt: TGTGCCAGCAGAGGAGCGGGGGGCCCCCACGAGCAGTACTTC
d_call: TRBD2
v_call: TRBV6-6
j_call: TRBJ2-7
clone_size: .

cdr3_aa: CASSVDDRNYGYTF
cdr3_nt: TGTGCCAGCAGCGTAGATGACAGAAACTATGGCTACACCTTC
d_call: .
v_call: TRBV9
j_call: TRBJ1-2
clone_size: .

cdr3_aa: CATPGLAGGPGSGELFF
cdr3_nt: TGTGCCACCCCAGGACTAGCGGGGGGGCCTGGATCCGGGGAGCTGTTTTTT
d_call: TRBD2
v_call: TRBV3-1/TRBV3-2
j_call: TRBJ2-2
clone_size: few

cdr3_aa: CASSQVGGSYEQYF
cdr3_nt: TGCGCCAGCAGCCAAGTGGGGGGCTCCTACGAGCAGTACTTC
d_call: .
v_call: TRBV4-3
j_call: TRBJ2-7
clone_size: .

cdr3_aa: CASSPDRNQPQHF
cdr3_nt: TGTGCCAGCAGCCCCGACAGGAATCAGCCCCAGCATTTT
d_call: .
v_call: TRBV7-2
j_call: TRBJ1-5
clone_size: .

cdr3_aa: CASSQVGGGATDTQYF
cdr3_nt: TGTGCCAGCAGCCAAGTGGGCGGGGGGGCTACAGATACGCAGTATTTT
d_call: TRBD2
v_call: TRBV11-2
j_call: TRBJ2-3
clone_size: .